This TCR beta chain originates from a study of read filtering for tumor transcriptome and immune sequencing. Study-wide context: Mean patient age was roughly 66 years, range about 47 to 90; around 17 male, more than 11 female. DNase treatment preceded whole-transcriptome library preparation.

CDR1 and CDR2 (germline): KGHSH, LQKENI. CDR3 length: 11 residues. V was shortened by 6 bases and J by 12 bases, with 14 bases between the two germline ends. This clonotype has a count of ten or more. From approximately 430 ng of RNA, a library with molecular barcoded alpha/delta and beta/gamma adaptors was made. One entry per CDR3 protein, called by TCRdb with MiXCR from the reads. In the table there are 40,000 or so distinct CDR3 sequences, roughly 13% of which are singletons. The V gene is TRBV18, the J gene TRBJ1-1; no clear D gene. Specimen: a population of CD138-negative cells sorted from bone marrow. The receptor comes from a donor at least 40 years old with multiple myeloma. This chain's CDR3 is CASSPAAETFF. For the CDR3, the DNA is TGTGCCAGCTCGCCCGCTGCGGAGACTTTCTTT.